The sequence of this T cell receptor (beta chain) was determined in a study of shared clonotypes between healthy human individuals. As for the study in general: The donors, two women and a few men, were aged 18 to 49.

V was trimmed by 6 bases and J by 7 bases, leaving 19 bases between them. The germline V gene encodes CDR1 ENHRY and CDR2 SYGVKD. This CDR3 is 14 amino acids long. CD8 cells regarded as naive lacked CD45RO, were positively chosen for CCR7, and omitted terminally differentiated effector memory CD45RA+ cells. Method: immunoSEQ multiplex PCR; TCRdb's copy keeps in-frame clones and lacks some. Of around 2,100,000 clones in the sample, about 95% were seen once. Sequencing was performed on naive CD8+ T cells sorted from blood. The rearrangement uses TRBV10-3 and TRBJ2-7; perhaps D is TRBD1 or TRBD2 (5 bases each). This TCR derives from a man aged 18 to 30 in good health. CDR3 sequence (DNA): TGTGCCATCAGCGCAGGACTGGGGGACGGTGAGCAGTACTTC. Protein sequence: CAISAGLGDGEQYF.